The source of this TCR beta chain is a study of identical twins. The CDR3 covers 21 residues. V lost 4 bases and J lost 7; bases outside the gene matches: 26. Germline-derived CDR1 and CDR2 are SQVTM and ANQGSEA. The donors were all healthy and Caucasian. Notes on the study in general: Out-of-frame alpha sequences common to twins exhibited an excess of low generation probability. Excess sharing between twins was weaker in beta out-of-frame sequences.

Notes on this clonotype: As yet, its antigen is unknown.

The cDNA had a unique molecular identifier and a template-switch universal primer site. TCRdb re-analysed the 5' RACE reads in MiXCR, keeping a single row per CDR3 protein. The data contain roughly 700,000 distinct CDR3 sequences, under 9% of them singletons. The data also belong to a second study, concerning yellow fever vaccine responses in identical twins.

The sample comprised PBMCs. The chain is built from TRBV29-1 and TRBJ2-7, with 15 positions matching TRBD2. The sequence was obtained from a woman under 30 in good health. The CDR3 nucleotides are TGCAGCGTTGGGGGGTCCCGACAGGGTCCCGGACTAGCGGGAGGGCCAGGGGAGCAGTACTTC. Amino acid sequence: CSVGGSRQGPGLAGGPGEQYF.